The T cell receptor (beta chain) under discussion was sequenced for a study of cytomegalovirus exposure and HLA in healthy donors. Study observations and caveats: Several of the most significant clusters appeared, in a later analysis, to be linked to common viral pathogens.

This clone was counted a few times. Its antigen is not identified. The PCR contained 60 Vbeta and 13 Jbeta primers. Authors' methods: Around 80 million unique TCR beta chains, roughly 11 million of them shared, were counted by a later analysis. The table came from immunoSEQ multiplex PCR; TCRdb's copy has only in-frame clones and leaves some out. V and J calls and clone size follow that table, whereas D and trimming were derived from the DNA. The sample records approximately 170,000 clones, roughly 79% being singletons. The ends were cut back, 4 bases at V and 2 bases at J, with 9 bases in the middle. This CDR3 comprises 13 residues. Germline CDR1 reads LNHDA; CDR2 reads SQIVND (reference sequence).

Sequencing was performed on PBMCs. The clonotype originates from a middle-aged man in good health and CMV-seronegative. V usage is TRBV19 and J usage is TRBJ2-7, with D unclear. CDR3 nucleotide sequence: TGTGCCAGTAGTACAGGAAACCCCTACGAGCAGTACTTC. Protein product: CASSTGNPYEQYF.